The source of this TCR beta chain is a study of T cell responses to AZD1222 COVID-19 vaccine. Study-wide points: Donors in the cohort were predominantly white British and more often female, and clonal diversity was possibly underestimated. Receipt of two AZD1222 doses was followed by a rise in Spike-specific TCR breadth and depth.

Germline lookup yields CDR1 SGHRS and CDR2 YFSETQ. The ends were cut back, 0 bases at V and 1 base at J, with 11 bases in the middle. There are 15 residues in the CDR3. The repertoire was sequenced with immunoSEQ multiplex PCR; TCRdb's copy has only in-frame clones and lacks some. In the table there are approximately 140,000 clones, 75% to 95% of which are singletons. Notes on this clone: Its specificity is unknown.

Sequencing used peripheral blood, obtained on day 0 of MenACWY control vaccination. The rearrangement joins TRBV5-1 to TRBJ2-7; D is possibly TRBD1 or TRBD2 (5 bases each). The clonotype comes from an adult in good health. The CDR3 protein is CASSLDTGLSYEQYF. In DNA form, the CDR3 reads TGCGCCAGCAGCTTGGATACGGGGCTATCCTACGAGCAGTACTTC. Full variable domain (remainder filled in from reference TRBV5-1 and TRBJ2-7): KAGVTQTPRYLIKTRGQQVTLSCSPISGHRSVSWYQQTPGQGLQFLFEYFSETQRNKGNFPGRFSGRQFSNSRSEMNVSTLELGDSALYLCASSLDTGLSYEQYFGPGTRLTVT.